Shown below are 21 T cell receptor beta chains from a single sample sequenced in a study of blood T cells in healthy people across ages. Using a J-beta primer mix together with a sample-barcoded 5' primer, a second PCR was run for roughly 7 to 11 cycles. TCRdb reprocessed the 5' RACE reads via MiXCR and lists one record per CDR3 protein. Of 750,000 to 950,000 distinct CDR3 sequences in the sample, roughly 50% are singletons; the top ten hold about 42%. The material sequenced was blood. The receptors originated from a man older than 75 in good health.

This clonotype was counted only a few times. Just one base apart from a much larger clone, this may be a read error. This sequence joins TRBV7-2 and TRBJ2-5, with 8 bases that match TRBD2. Looked up from germline, CDR1 is SGHTA and CDR2 is FQGNSA. The V gene end was trimmed by 2 bases and the J gene end by 11 bases; junction bases not matched to a gene: 16. The CDR3 contains 16 residues. The CDR3 sequence is CASSLSGSLSGNEQYF. The CDR3 bases are TGTGCCAGCAGCTTAAGCGGGAGTTTGAGTGGCAATGAGCAGTACTTC.

The chain couples TRBV10-3 to TRBJ2-5; 9 bases agree with TRBD2. The germline V gene has CDR1 ENHRY and CDR2 SYGVKD. V was clipped by 9 bases and J by 0 bases; unmatched bases: 2. The CDR3 sequence is 13 residues long. The CDR3 region is CAIAGGNQETQYF. In DNA form, the CDR3 reads TGTGCCATAGCGGGAGGTAACCAAGAGACCCAGTACTTC.

The J gene is TRBJ2-5, the V gene TRBV9, with 10 nucleotides matching TRBD2. This CDR3 region has 16 residues. Germline-derived CDR1 and CDR2 are SGDLS and YYNGEE. With V trimmed by 0 bases and J by 4 bases, 6 bases remained unmatched. The CDR3 DNA follows: TGTGCCAGCAGCGTAGGGTTAGCGGGAGGACTAGAGACCCAGTACTTC. It specifies CASSVGLAGGLETQYF.

The rearrangement joins TRBV12-3 or TRBV12-4 to TRBJ2-7; 13 bases agree with TRBD2. The CDR3 is 15 amino acids. After removal of 6 bases from V and 4 bases from J, the junction contained 6 bases not matched to a gene. The CDR3 here is CASRATTSGGYEQYF. The CDR3 nucleotides read TGTGCCAGCAGGGCAACGACTAGCGGGGGGTACGAGCAGTACTTC.

The chain recombines TRBV20-1 with TRBJ2-5; 11 nucleotides line up with TRBD1. This CDR3 has 14 amino acids. The V and J ends lost 3 bases and 3 bases, in that order; junction bases with no gene match: 3. CDR1 is DFQATT and CDR2 is SNEGSKA in the germline V gene (reference sequence). As DNA, the CDR3 is TGCAGTGCTAGTGAGGGACAGGGGGAAGAGACCCAGTACTTC. Translated: CSASEGQGEETQYF.

This chain joins TRBV9 and TRBJ2-7; a weak D match, TRBD1 (6 bases). The length of the CDR3 is 16 residues. CDR1 SGDLS and CDR2 YYNGEE come from the germline V gene. Trimming stripped 5 bases from V and 1 base from J, with 19 bases between. The CDR3, as DNA: TGTGCCAGCAGTTCGAACAGGGTCGGTGAATCCTACGAGCAGTACTTC. It yields the protein CASSSNRVGESYEQYF.

In the case of this clonotype: At one end the junction does not follow the germline gene, possibly because of a read error. V and J are TRBV6-1 and TRBJ2-3; 7 nucleotides match TRBD2. The CDR3 is 16 residues long. Germline V gives CDR1 MNHNS, CDR2 SASEGT. CDR3 sequence: CASSEMRERRTDTRYF. The CDR3 coding sequence is TGTGCCAGCAGTGAAATGCGGGAGCGTCGCACAGATACGCGGTATTTT.

The chain carries TRBV20-1 and TRBJ2-1; 8 bases align to TRBD1. The CDR3 has 17 residues. The germline V gene has CDR1 DFQATT and CDR2 SNEGSKA (reference sequence). V lost 3 bases to trimming and J lost 5 bases; unmatched junction nucleotides: 15. CDR3 bases: TGCAGTGCTAGGGACGCCGCGACAGGGGCGAGGAACAATGAGCAGTTCTTC. Translation gives CSARDAATGARNNEQFF.

The chain has TRBV20-1 and TRBJ2-7; D is possibly TRBD2 (5 bases). Trimming shortened V by 2 bases and J by 1 base, and 15 bases separated the two germline ends. Germline V gene sequence: CDR1 DFQATT, CDR2 SNEGSKA (reference sequence). The CDR3 consists of 15 residues. Written as DNA, the CDR3 is TGCAGTGCTAGAAATCCGCGGGTAGGGTCCTACGAGCAGTACTTC. Its protein is CSARNPRVGSYEQYF.

V gene TRBV20-1 combines with J gene TRBJ1-4, with no clear D. The CDR3 loop spans 16 amino acids. The V end lost 0 bases, the J end lost 7 bases, and 18 bases lay between the germline ends. Germline V lookup: CDR1 DFQATT, CDR2 SNEGSKA (reference sequence). The CDR3 protein is CSARDGRAPAAEKLFF. CDR3 bases: TGCAGTGCTAGAGATGGGAGAGCACCGGCGGCTGAAAAACTGTTTTTT.

The V gene is TRBV20-1, the J gene TRBJ2-1, with 11 bases aligning to TRBD2. The germline gives CDR1 DFQATT, CDR2 SNEGSKA (reference sequence). There are 16 residues in the CDR3. Unmatched junction bases numbered 9, after V lost 4 bases and J lost 4 bases. The chain's CDR3 is CSAMADSGRAYNEQFF. The CDR3 DNA follows: TGCAGTGCTATGGCGGATAGCGGGAGGGCTTACAATGAGCAGTTCTTC.

In nucleotides, the CDR3 is TGTGCCAGCAGCCGCGAAAGCTCCTACGAGCAGTACTTC. Translating it yields CASSRESSYEQYF. The rearrangement joins TRBV9 to TRBJ2-7; D unresolved. The CDR3 has 13 residues. The V end lost 4 bases, the J end lost 0 bases, and 8 bases lay between the germline ends. Germline V gene lookup returns CDR1 SGDLS and CDR2 YYNGEE.

The gene calls are TRBV24-1 and TRBJ2-1, with 12 positions matching TRBD2. Germline assignment: CDR1 KGHDR and CDR2 SFDVKD. The trim removed 3 bases at V and 4 bases at J, leaving 12 bases unmatched. The CDR3 sequence is 19 residues long. In DNA, the CDR3 is TGTGCCACCAGTGATCCAGAGGTTCTAGCGGGAGGGCCGTACAATGAGCAGTTCTTC. Its protein is CATSDPEVLAGGPYNEQFF.

Comment on this clonotype: One junction end disagrees with the germline gene, perhaps due to a read error. J is TRBJ2-1 and V is TRBV4-1, with TRBD2 matching over 11 bases. Germline V CDR1 and CDR2: MGHRA, YSYEKL. The CDR3 loop spans 20 amino acids. Here the CDR3 DNA reads TGCGCCAGCAGCCAAGAGGGAACGGGGGTTAGCGGGAGGGCGGGGAATGGGCAGTTCTTC. This encodes CASSQEGTGVSGRAGNGQFF.

The chain combines TRBV12-3 or TRBV12-4 with TRBJ2-2, with D perhaps TRBD1 (6 bases). V was cut by 5 bases and J by 4 bases, with 11 bases left in between. The CDR3 has 14 amino acids. CDR3 residues: CASSQTGATGELFF. DNA of the CDR3: TGTGCCAGCAGTCAGACAGGCGCCACCGGGGAGCTGTTTTTT.

The rearrangement links TRBV7-6 to TRBJ2-7; TRBD1 aligns across 10 bases. Matching the DNA end better, TRBJ2-4 makes the J call doubtful. This CDR3 contains 16 residues. Germline V gene sequence: CDR1 SGHVS, CDR2 FNYEAQ. Here the CDR3 DNA reads TGTGCCAGCAGCCCCCGGGACAGGGGAGCCAAAAACATTCAGTACTTC. Translation gives CASSPRDRGAKNIQYF.

The V and J genes are TRBV20-1 and TRBJ1-1, with D hard to call. Germline CDR1 is DFQATT and CDR2 is SNEGSKA (reference sequence). Deletions cut 0 bases from V and 10 bases from J, with 12 bases between. The CDR3 spans 12 residues. CDR3 loop: CSAREGGLRAFF. CDR3 nucleotides: TGCAGTGCTAGAGAGGGAGGCCTCAGAGCTTTCTTT.

The rearrangement uses TRBV20-1 and TRBJ2-1; 10 positions agree with TRBD2. The J segment lost 3 bases and the V segment lost 5 bases, leaving 10 bases of the junction unmatched. Germline CDR1 and CDR2: DFQATT and SNEGSKA (reference sequence). This CDR3 region has 16 residues. The CDR3 loop reads CSAGGFGTSDYNEQFF. In nucleotides, the CDR3 is TGCAGTGCTGGGGGGTTCGGGACTAGCGACTACAATGAGCAGTTCTTC.

Only a few counts were recorded for this clonotype. V and J are TRBV20-1 and TRBJ2-1; 8 nucleotides line up with TRBD1. Germline CDR1 is DFQATT and CDR2 is SNEGSKA (reference sequence). The CDR3 runs 16 residues. V gave up 2 bases and J gave up 0 bases; unmatched junction bases: 6. The CDR3 region is CSARPRQGASYNEQFF. The CDR3 nucleotides are TGCAGTGCTAGACCCCGGCAGGGGGCCTCCTACAATGAGCAGTTCTTC.

The genes are TRBV3-1 and TRBJ2-7; D ambiguous. Germline CDR1 and CDR2: LGHDT and YNNKEL (reference sequence). Trimming took off 3 bases at V and 4 bases at J, with 10 bases between the two ends. The CDR3 covers 13 residues. The CDR3 region has the DNA TGTGCCAGCAGCCAGAGGTCCCCGTACGAGCAGTACTTC. Amino acid sequence: CASSQRSPYEQYF.

The chain combines TRBV9 with TRBJ2-4; 8 bases match TRBD2. The DNA end is more similar to TRBJ2-7, so the J call may be wrong. Germline lookup yields CDR1 SGDLS and CDR2 YYNGEE. The CDR3 totals 15 residues. CDR3 amino acids: CASSVGLGPTYEQYF. CDR3 nucleotide sequence: TGTGCCAGCAGCGTGGGACTAGGCCCTACCTACGAGCAGTACTTC.